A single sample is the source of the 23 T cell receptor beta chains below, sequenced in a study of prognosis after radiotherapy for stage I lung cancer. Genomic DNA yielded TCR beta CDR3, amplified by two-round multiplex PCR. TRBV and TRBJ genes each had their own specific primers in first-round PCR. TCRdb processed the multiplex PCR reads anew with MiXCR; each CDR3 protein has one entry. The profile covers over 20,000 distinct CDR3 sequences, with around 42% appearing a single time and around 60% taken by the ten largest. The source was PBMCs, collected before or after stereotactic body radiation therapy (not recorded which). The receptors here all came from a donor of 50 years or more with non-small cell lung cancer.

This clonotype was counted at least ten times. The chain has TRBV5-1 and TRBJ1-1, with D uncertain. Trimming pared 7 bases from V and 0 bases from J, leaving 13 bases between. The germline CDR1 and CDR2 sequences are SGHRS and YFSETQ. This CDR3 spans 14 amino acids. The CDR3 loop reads CASEEEGLNTEAFF. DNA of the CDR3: TGCGCCAGCGAAGAGGAAGGTTTGAACACTGAAGCTTTCTTT.

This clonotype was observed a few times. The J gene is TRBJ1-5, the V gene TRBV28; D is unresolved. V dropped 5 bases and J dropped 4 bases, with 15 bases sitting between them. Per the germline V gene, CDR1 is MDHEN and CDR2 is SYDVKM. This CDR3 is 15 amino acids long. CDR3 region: CASSRAAQLNQPQHF. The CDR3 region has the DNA TGTGCCAGCAGTCGGGCAGCGCAACTAAATCAGCCCCAGCATTTT.

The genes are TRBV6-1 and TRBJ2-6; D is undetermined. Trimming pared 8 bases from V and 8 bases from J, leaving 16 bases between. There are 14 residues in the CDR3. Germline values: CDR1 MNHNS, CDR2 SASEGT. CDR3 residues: CASSRQSGSNVLTF. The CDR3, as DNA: TGTGCCAGCTCTCGGCAATCCGGGTCCAACGTCCTGACTTTC.

CDR3 sequence reads: CASSFPGGGYTF. CDR3 DNA sequence: TGTGCCAGCAGTTTTCCCGGGGGTGGCTACACCTTC. This chain uses TRBV12-3 or TRBV12-4 with TRBJ1-2, with D possibly being TRBD1 (5 bases). V was cut by 3 bases and J by 7 bases, with 9 bases left in between. The CDR3 is made up of 12 amino acids.

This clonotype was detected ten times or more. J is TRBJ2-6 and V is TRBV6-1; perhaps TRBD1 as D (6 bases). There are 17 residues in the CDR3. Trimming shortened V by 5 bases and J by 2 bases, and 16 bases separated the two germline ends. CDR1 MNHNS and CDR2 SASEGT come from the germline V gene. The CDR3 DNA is TGTGCCAGCAGTTACACCCACAGGGAAACTGGGGCCAACGTCCTGACTTTC. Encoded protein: CASSYTHRETGANVLTF.

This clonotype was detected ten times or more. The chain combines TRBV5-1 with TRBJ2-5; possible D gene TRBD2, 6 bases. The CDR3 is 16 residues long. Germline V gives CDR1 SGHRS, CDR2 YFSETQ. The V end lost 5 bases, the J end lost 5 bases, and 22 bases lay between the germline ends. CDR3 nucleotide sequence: TGCGCCAGCAGTTTCTTATGGGGACTCGCCTCGGAGACCCAGTACTTC. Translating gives CASSFLWGLASETQYF.

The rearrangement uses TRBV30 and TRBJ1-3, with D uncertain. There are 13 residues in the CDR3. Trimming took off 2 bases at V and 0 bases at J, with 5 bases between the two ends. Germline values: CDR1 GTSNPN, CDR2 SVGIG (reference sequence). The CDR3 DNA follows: TGTGCCTGGAGTATCAGCTCTGGAAACACCATATATTTT. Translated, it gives CAWSISSGNTIYF.

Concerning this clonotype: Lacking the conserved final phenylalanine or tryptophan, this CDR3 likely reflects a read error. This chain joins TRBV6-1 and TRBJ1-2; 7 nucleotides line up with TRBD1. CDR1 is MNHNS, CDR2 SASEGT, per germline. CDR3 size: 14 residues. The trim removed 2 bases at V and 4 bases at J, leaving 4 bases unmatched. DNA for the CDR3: TGTGCCAGCAGTGAATCGACAGGGAGCTATGGCTACACCTTA. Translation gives CASSESTGSYGYTL.

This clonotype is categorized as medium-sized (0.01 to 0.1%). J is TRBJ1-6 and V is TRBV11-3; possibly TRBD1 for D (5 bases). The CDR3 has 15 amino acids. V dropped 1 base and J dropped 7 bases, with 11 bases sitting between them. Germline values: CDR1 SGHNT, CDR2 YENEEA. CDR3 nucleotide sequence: TGTGCCAGCAGCTTAGTAACAGGACCGAATTCACCCCTCCACTTT. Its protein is CASSLVTGPNSPLHF. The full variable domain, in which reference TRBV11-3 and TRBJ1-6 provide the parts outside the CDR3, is EAGVVQSPRYKIIEKKQPVAFWCNPISGHNTLYWYLQNLGQGPELLIRYENEEAVDDSQLPKDRFSAERLKGVDSTLKIQPAELGDSAVYLCASSLVTGPNSPLHFGNGTRLTVT.

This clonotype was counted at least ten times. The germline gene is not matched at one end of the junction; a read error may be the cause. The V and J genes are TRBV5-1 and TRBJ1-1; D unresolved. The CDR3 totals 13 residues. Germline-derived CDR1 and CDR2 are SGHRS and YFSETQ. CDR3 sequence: CASSLGLNTEAFF. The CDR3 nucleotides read TGTGCCAGCAGCTTAGGGTTGAACACTGAAGCTTTCTTT.

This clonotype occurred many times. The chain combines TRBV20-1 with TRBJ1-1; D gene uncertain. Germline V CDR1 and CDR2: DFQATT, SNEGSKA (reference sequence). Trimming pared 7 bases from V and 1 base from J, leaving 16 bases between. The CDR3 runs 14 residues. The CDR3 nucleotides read TGCAGTGTTCCCAGACTGAGTCGGAACACTGAAGCTTTCTTT. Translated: CSVPRLSRNTEAFF.

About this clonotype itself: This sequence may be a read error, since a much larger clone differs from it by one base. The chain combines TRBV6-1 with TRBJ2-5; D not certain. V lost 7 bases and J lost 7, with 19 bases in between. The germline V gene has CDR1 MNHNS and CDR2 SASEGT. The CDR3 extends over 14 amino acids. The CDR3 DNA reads TGTGCCAGCACCCCAGACGCGGACCTCCTGACCCAGTACTTC. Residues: CASTPDADLLTQYF.

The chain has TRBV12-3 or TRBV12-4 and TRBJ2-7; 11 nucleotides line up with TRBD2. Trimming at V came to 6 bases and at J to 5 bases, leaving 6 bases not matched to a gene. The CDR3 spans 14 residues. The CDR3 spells CASRVAGGLDEQYF. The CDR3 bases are TGTGCCAGCAGGGTAGCGGGAGGGCTCGACGAGCAGTACTTC.

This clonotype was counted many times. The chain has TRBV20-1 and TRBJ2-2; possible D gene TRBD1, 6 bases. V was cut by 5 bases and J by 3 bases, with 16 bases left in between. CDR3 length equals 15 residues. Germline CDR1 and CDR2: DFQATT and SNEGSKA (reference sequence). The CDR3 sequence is CSAGIAGADTGELFF. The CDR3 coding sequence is TGCAGTGCTGGGATCGCAGGGGCAGACACCGGGGAGCTGTTTTTT.

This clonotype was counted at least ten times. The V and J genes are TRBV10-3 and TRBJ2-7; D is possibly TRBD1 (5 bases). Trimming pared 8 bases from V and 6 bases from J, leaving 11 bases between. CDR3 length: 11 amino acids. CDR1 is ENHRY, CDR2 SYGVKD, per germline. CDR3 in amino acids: CAIGANSEQYF. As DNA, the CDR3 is TGTGCCATCGGGGCGAACTCCGAGCAGTACTTC.

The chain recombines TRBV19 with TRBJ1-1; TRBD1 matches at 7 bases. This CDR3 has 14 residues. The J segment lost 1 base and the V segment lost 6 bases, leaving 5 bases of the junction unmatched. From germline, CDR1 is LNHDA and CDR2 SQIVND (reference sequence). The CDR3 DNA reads TGTGCCAGTAGACGGGACAGACGGAACACTGAAGCTTTCTTT. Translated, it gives CASRRDRRNTEAFF.

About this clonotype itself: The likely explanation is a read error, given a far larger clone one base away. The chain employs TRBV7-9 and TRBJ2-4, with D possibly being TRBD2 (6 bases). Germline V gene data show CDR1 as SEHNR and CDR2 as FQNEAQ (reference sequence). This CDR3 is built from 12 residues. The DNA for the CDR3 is TGTGCCAGCAGCTGGTGGTTAGCGGAGCAGTCCTTC. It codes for CASSWWLAEQSF.

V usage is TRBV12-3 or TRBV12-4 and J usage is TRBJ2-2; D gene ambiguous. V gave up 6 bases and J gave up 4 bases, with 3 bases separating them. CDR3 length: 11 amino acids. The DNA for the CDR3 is TGTGCCAGCAGAATCACCGGGGAGCTGTTTTTT. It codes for CASRITGELFF.

CDR3 nucleotide sequence: TGTGCCAGCAGCTTATCTAACAGGGTTGGCTACACCTTC. Its translation is CASSLSNRVGYTF. V is TRBV11-3 and J is TRBJ1-2, with D perhaps matching TRBD1 (6 bases). Between the trimmed V and J ends, which lost 2 bases and 7 bases, there was a span of 11 bases. The V gene's germline CDR1 is SGHNT and CDR2 YENEEA. The CDR3 runs 13 residues.

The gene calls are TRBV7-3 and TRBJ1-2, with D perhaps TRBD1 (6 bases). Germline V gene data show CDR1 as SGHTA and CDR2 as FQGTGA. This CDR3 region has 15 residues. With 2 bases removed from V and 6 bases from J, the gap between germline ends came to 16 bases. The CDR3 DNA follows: TGTGCCAGCAGCTTAGGGACATTGGGATACGATGGCTACACCTTC. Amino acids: CASSLGTLGYDGYTF. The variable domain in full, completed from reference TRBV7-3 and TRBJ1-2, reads GAGVSQTPSNKVTEKGKYVELRCDPISGHTALYWYRQSLGQGPEFLIYFQGTGAADDSGLPNDRFFAVRPEGSVSTLKIQRTERGDSAVYLCASSLGTLGYDGYTFGSGTRLTVV.

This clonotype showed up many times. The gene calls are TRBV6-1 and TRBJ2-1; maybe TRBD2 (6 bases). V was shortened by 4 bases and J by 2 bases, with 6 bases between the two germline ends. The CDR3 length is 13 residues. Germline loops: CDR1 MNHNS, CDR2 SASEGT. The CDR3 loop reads CASSGLAYNEQFF. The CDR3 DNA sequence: TGTGCCAGCAGTGGACTAGCCTACAATGAGCAGTTCTTC.

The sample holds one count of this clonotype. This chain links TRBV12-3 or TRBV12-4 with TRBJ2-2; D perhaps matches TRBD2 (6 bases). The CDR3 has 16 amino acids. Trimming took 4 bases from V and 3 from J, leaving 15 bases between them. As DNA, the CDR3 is TGTGCCAGCAGTTCCCAGAGCGCGGGATACACCGGGGAGCTGTTTTTT. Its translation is CASSSQSAGYTGELFF.

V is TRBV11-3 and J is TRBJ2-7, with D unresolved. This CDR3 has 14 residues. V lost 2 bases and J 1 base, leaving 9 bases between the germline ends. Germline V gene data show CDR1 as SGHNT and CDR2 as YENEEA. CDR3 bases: TGTGCCAGCAGCTTACCAGGAACATCCTACGAGCAGTACTTC. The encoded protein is CASSLPGTSYEQYF.